Following are 24 T cell receptor beta chains from one sample sequenced in a study of vaccination effects on CD4 cells after COVID-19. These TCRs' antigens remain unknown. ViraFEST assay sequencing came after antigen-specific CD4+ T cells were expanded with viral peptide pools. After roughly 9 days in culture, the CD4+ T cells were isolated. Each person got two doses of an mRNA SARS-CoV-2 vaccine, BNT162b2 or mRNA-1273. The method was immunoSEQ multiplex PCR; TCRdb's version includes in-frame clones alone and lacks a portion of them. The sample carries roughly 63,000 clones, roughly 78% recorded once. Sequences were derived from CD4+ T cells from PBMCs cultured with HCoV-OC43 spike peptides, sampled after COVID-19 vaccination. Subset denoted: HCoV-OC43 spike overlapping peptide pool stimulation. The receptors were gathered from a human donor who received a COVID-19 vaccine.

The chain carries TRBV2 and TRBJ1-5; no reliable D call. This CDR3 spans 13 amino acids. The ends were cut back, 6 bases at V and 0 bases at J, with 6 bases in the middle. The germline gives CDR1 SNHLY, CDR2 FYNNEI. The CDR3 loop is CASRDDSNQPQHF. The CDR3 DNA follows: TGTGCCAGCAGGGACGATAGCAATCAGCCCCAGCATTTT.

The chain uses TRBV23-1 and TRBJ1-1; tentatively, D is TRBD1 (5 bases). TRBV23-1 is labeled an ORF, and its function is uncertain. V gave up 7 bases and J gave up 11 bases, with 14 bases separating them. This CDR3 comprises 11 residues. CDR3 sequence reads: CASNDAGLAFF. CDR3 coding DNA: TGCGCCAGCAACGATGCAGGGCTGGCTTTCTTT.

V usage is TRBV7-9 and J usage is TRBJ2-5, with TRBD2 matching 7 bases. With 5 bases clipped from V and 5 bases from J, the junction kept 11 bases outside the gene matches. This CDR3 spans 15 amino acids. In germline, CDR1 is SEHNR, CDR2 FQNEAQ (reference sequence). The CDR3 nucleotides are TGTGCCAGCAGCCCCCGAGCGGGGCCAGGGGAGACCCAGTACTTC. Its translation is CASSPRAGPGETQYF. Variable domain in full (rest from reference TRBV7-9 and TRBJ2-5): DTGVSQNPRHKITKRGQNVTFRCDPISEHNRLYWYRQTLGQGPEFLTYFQNEAQLEKSRLLSDRFSAERPKGSFSTLEIQRTEQGDSAMYLCASSPRAGPGETQYFGPGTRLLVL.

In its sample, this clone was seen once. This chain links TRBV5-1 with TRBJ2-3; D is ambiguous. The CDR3 consists of 13 residues. The V end lost 4 bases, the J end lost 7 bases, and 13 bases lay between the germline ends. Germline CDR1 SGHRS, CDR2 YFSETQ. CDR3 region: CASSPQQMNTQYF. CDR3 DNA: TGCGCCAGCAGCCCCCAACAGATGAATACGCAGTATTTT.

This clone was detected a few times. J is TRBJ2-2 and V is TRBV4-1, with TRBD2 matching over 8 bases. This CDR3 spans 16 amino acids. CDR1 and CDR2 from the germline V gene are MGHRA and YSYEKL. V lost 4 bases, J lost 4 bases, and 8 bases stayed unmatched. The chain's CDR3 is CASSPRSGGSTGELFF. CDR3 in DNA: TGCGCCAGCAGCCCGCGAAGCGGGGGTAGCACCGGGGAGCTGTTTTTT.

V is TRBV19 and J is TRBJ1-1; D gene unclear. Trimming took off 4 bases at V and 1 base at J, with 7 bases between the two ends. This CDR3 has 13 residues. The V gene's germline CDR1 is LNHDA and CDR2 SQIVND (reference sequence). CDR3: CASSTSANTEAFF. The CDR3 nucleotides read TGTGCCAGTAGTACCTCAGCGAACACTGAAGCTTTCTTT.

The chain couples TRBV5-1 to TRBJ1-2; 11 bases map to TRBD1. This CDR3 contains 15 residues. Germline values: CDR1 SGHRS, CDR2 YFSETQ. V trimming: 4 bases; J trimming: 4 bases; junction bases outside the gene matches: 6. This CDR3 is CASSPGQGAGYGYTF. In DNA, the CDR3 is TGCGCCAGCAGCCCAGGACAGGGGGCAGGCTATGGCTACACCTTC. The variable domain in full, with the rest retrieved from reference TRBV5-1 and TRBJ1-2, is KAGVTQTPRYLIKTRGQQVTLSCSPISGHRSVSWYQQTPGQGLQFLFEYFSETQRNKGNFPGRFSGRQFSNSRSEMNVSTLELGDSALYLCASSPGQGAGYGYTFGSGTRLTVV.

The sample holds a few counts of this clone. J is TRBJ1-4 and V is TRBV18; 9 bases are a match to TRBD1. Germline V gene sequence: CDR1 KGHSH, CDR2 LQKENI. Unmatched junction bases numbered 6, after V lost 2 bases and J lost 8 bases. This CDR3 is 15 amino acids long. CDR3 bases: TGTGCCAGCTCACCAGTTACAGGGGGCACCGAAAAACTGTTTTTT. It encodes CASSPVTGGTEKLFF. Variable domain in full (rest from reference TRBV18 and TRBJ1-4): NAGVMQNPRHLVRRRGQEARLRCSPMKGHSHVYWYRQLPEEGLKFMVYLQKENIIDESGMPKERFSAEFPKEGPSILRIQQVVRGDSAAYFCASSPVTGGTEKLFFGSGTQLSVL.

CDR3 nucleotide sequence: TGTGCCAGCGCGGGACTACACTACAATGAGCAGTTCTTC. Protein product: CASAGLHYNEQFF. The rearrangement joins TRBV3-1 (or the pseudogene TRBV3-2) to TRBJ2-1; 7 bases agree with TRBD2. CDR1 is LGHDT and CDR2 is YNNKEL in the germline V gene (reference sequence). With 8 bases clipped from V and 3 bases from J, the junction kept 4 bases outside the gene matches. The CDR3 is 13 residues long.

The chain couples TRBV6-4 to TRBJ1-6; the match to TRBD1 covers 9 bases. This CDR3 has 14 residues. Germline CDR1 MRHNA, CDR2 SNTAGT. After removal of 6 bases from V and 8 bases from J, the junction contained 5 bases not matched to a gene. Here the CDR3 DNA reads TGTGCCAGCAGGCCGGGACAGGGAGATTCACCCCTCCACTTT. Amino acids: CASRPGQGDSPLHF.

V gene TRBV7-8 combines with J gene TRBJ1-6, with D perhaps TRBD1 (6 bases). CDR1 SGHVS and CDR2 FQNEAQ come from the germline V gene. Between the trimmed V and J ends, which lost 0 bases and 14 bases, there was a span of 11 bases. The CDR3 runs 13 residues. The CDR3 spells CASSLALGGTLHF. The CDR3 DNA reads as TGTGCCAGCAGCTTAGCGCTAGGGGGGACCCTCCACTTT.

The chain is built from TRBV4-1 and TRBJ2-3; 7 bases agree with TRBD2. The CDR3 is made up of 16 amino acids. Germline CDR1 MGHRA, CDR2 YSYEKL. V lost 5 bases, J lost 5 bases, and 13 bases stayed unmatched. The DNA of the CDR3 is TGCGCCAGCAGCGCAAATAGTCGGGGGGTGGGAGATACGCAGTATTTT. Protein: CASSANSRGVGDTQYF.

The genes are TRBV10-3 and TRBJ1-2, with no clear D. The CDR3 extends over 12 amino acids. Germline CDR1 is ENHRY and CDR2 is SYGVKD. The V end was cut by 0 bases, the J end by 10 bases, with 9 bases between. This CDR3 reads CAISESLDYYTF. The DNA for the CDR3 is TGTGCCATCAGTGAGTCGCTGGATTACTACACCTTC.

The chain combines TRBV6-5 with TRBJ2-5; 7 bases are shared with TRBD2. Germline-derived CDR1 and CDR2 are MNHEY and SVGAGI. The CDR3 extends over 15 amino acids. Trimming removed 0 bases from V and 3 bases from J; junction bases left unmatched: 4. The CDR3 DNA sequence: TGTGCCAGCAGTTACTCGGCCAGCGGGGAAGAGACCCAGTACTTC. It specifies CASSYSASGEETQYF.

The chain links TRBV30 to TRBJ2-2; D call uncertain. Germline loops: CDR1 GTSNPN, CDR2 SVGIG (reference sequence). This CDR3 contains 15 residues. The V and J ends lost 1 base and 2 bases respectively, with 11 bases between them. The CDR3 sequence: CAWSGAIVNTGELFF. Written as DNA, the CDR3 is TGTGCCTGGAGTGGAGCCATTGTCAACACCGGGGAGCTGTTTTTT. Combining the CDR3 with reference TRBV30 and TRBJ2-2 gives the whole variable domain SQTIHQWPATLVQPVGSPLSLECTVEGTSNPNLYWYRQAAGRGLQLLFYSVGIGQISSEVPQNLSASRPQDRQFILSSKKLLLSDSGFYLCAWSGAIVNTGELFFGEGSRLTVL.

This rearrangement joins TRBV28 to TRBJ1-5; 8 positions match TRBD1. This CDR3 comprises 15 residues. After removal of 5 bases from V and 2 bases from J, the junction contained 5 bases not matched to a gene. The germline CDR1 and CDR2 sequences are MDHEN and SYDVKM. The DNA of the CDR3 is TGTGCCAGCAGTAGTCAGGGGGCAGGCAATCAGCCCCAGCATTTT. Its protein is CASSSQGAGNQPQHF.

The chain carries TRBV11-2 and TRBJ2-7; TRBD2 is a possible D gene (7 bases). Between the trimmed V and J ends, which lost 4 bases and 4 bases, there was a span of 17 bases. In germline, CDR1 is SGHAT, CDR2 FQNNGV. The CDR3 spans 15 residues. The CDR3 DNA sequence: TGTGCCAGCAGCTCGCTCTCCGGGGGGCCTTACGAGCAGTACGTC. It codes for CASSSLSGGPYEQYV.

The CDR3 loop reads CASSLGEGRGYTF. CDR3 in DNA: TGTGCCAGCAGCCTCGGGGAGGGGCGCGGCTACACCTTC. This chain uses TRBV4-2 with TRBJ1-2; weak D call: TRBD1 (5 bases). Germline V gene data show CDR1 as LGHNA and CDR2 as YNFKEQ. V gave up 4 bases and J gave up 8 bases, with 14 bases separating them. This CDR3 has 13 amino acids.

The chain couples TRBV18 to TRBJ1-6, with a weak D call TRBD1 (5 bases). V was pared by 3 bases and J by 10 bases, with 16 bases between. Germline V lookup: CDR1 KGHSH, CDR2 LQKENI. The CDR3 has 15 amino acids. CDR3 in amino acids: CASSPARGRESPLHF. CDR3 nucleotides: TGTGCCAGCTCACCCGCGAGGGGCAGGGAATCACCCCTCCACTTT. The entire variable domain, with the rest obtained from reference TRBV18 and TRBJ1-6, is as follows: NAGVMQNPRHLVRRRGQEARLRCSPMKGHSHVYWYRQLPEEGLKFMVYLQKENIIDESGMPKERFSAEFPKEGPSILRIQQVVRGDSAAYFCASSPARGRESPLHFGNGTRLTVT.

The gene calls are TRBV21-1 and TRBJ2-7; the table's D gene call, TRBD1, was not cross checked with the DNA. TRBV21-1 is a recognized pseudogene. This CDR3 is built from 18 residues. The CDR3 nucleotides are TGTGCCAGCAGCAAAGCCCATGACAGGTCCCTACGGAGAGGGGAGCAGTACGTC. Translated, it gives CASSKAHDRSLRRGEQYV.

The chain links TRBV27 to TRBJ1-1; D call uncertain. Germline CDR1 MNHEY, CDR2 SMNVEV (reference sequence). The V gene lost 5 bases and the J gene lost 2 bases, with 18 bases spanning the gap. This CDR3 is built from 16 residues. CDR3 loop: CASSPLTKGANTEAFF. The CDR3 DNA reads TGTGCCAGCAGTCCCCTGACAAAAGGCGCCAACACTGAAGCTTTCTTT.

The chain carries TRBV5-6 and TRBJ2-3; D unresolved. V lost 3 bases, J lost 4 bases, and 18 bases lay in between. CDR1 and CDR2 (germline): SGHDT, YYEEEE. The CDR3 spans 16 residues. The CDR3 region is CASSSSPTGDPDTQYF. In DNA form, the CDR3 reads TGTGCCAGCAGCTCCTCGCCCACCGGAGACCCAGATACGCAGTATTTT.

V and J are TRBV11-1 and TRBJ2-5; 12 nucleotides agree with TRBD2. Germline V gene data show CDR1 as SGHAT and CDR2 as FQDESV (reference sequence). Trimming took 6 bases from V and 9 from J; bases not matched to a gene: 8. CDR3 size: 14 residues. The CDR3 loop reads CASRGLAGSGAQYF. The DNA for the CDR3 is TGTGCCAGCAGGGGACTAGCGGGCTCCGGGGCCCAGTACTTC.

The rearrangement links TRBV6-5 to TRBJ1-2, with a tentative D call TRBD1 (5 bases). CDR1 and CDR2 (germline): MNHEY, SVGAGI. V was clipped by 2 bases and J by 2 bases, with 12 bases between them. This CDR3 region has 15 residues. CDR3 sequence (DNA): TGTGCCAGCAGTTACGGCCTTCGGGGGAACTATGGCTACACCTTC. Protein product: CASSYGLRGNYGYTF.